Below, 25 T cell receptor beta chains from the same sample are listed, as sequenced in a study of T cells in Graves' hyperthyroidism and ophthalmopathy. Using RNA transcripts as the source, TCR beta CDR3 regions were amplified. TCR CDR3 underwent first-round RT-PCR with the HTBI primer set. TCRdb called the multiplex PCR reads again in MiXCR, with one record for every CDR3 protein. The profile shows about 400,000 distinct CDR3 sequences, over 10% of them singletons. Source material: blood. These receptors originate from a young woman with Graves' hyperthyroidism.

This clonotype was observed at least ten times. The genes are TRBV12-5 and TRBJ1-1; D remains ambiguous. CDR3 length equals 13 residues. Germline lookup yields CDR1 LGHNT and CDR2 FRNRAP. Trimming pared 7 bases from V and 4 bases from J, leaving 13 bases between. The CDR3: CASVTTDSTEAFF. The CDR3 region has the DNA TGTGCTAGTGTTACGACGGACTCCACTGAAGCTTTCTTT.

This clonotype was detected a few times. The gene calls are TRBV7-9 and TRBJ1-3; TRBD1 might be the D (6 bases). The CDR3 is made up of 15 amino acids. Germline CDR1 is SEHNR and CDR2 is FQNEAQ (reference sequence). V was cut by 5 bases and J by 0 bases, with 11 bases left in between. DNA for the CDR3: TGTGCCAGCAGCCCCAGGGGCGACTCTGGAAACACCATATATTTT. Its translation is CASSPRGDSGNTIYF.

At least ten counts were recorded for this clonotype. A single base separates this from a much larger clone, so it may be a read error. The chain combines TRBV2 with TRBJ1-1, with D uncertain. This CDR3 region has 13 residues. Germline assignment: CDR1 SNHLY and CDR2 FYNNEI. The CDR3 sequence: CASNGNPNTEASF. For the CDR3, the DNA is TGTGCCAGCAATGGCAACCCAAACACTGAAGCTTCCTTT.

The chain links TRBV19 to TRBJ2-5, with D possibly TRBD2 on 6 matching bases. CDR1 LNHDA and CDR2 SQIVND come from the germline V gene (reference sequence). Trimming removed 7 bases from V and 5 bases from J, with 17 bases in between. CDR3 length: 14 amino acids. This CDR3 reads CASNFGSFWETQYF. DNA of the CDR3: TGTGCCAGTAACTTCGGGAGTTTTTGGGAGACCCAGTACTTC.

The chain recombines TRBV7-9 with TRBJ1-1; TRBD1 aligns across 8 bases. Germline V gene data show CDR1 as SEHNR and CDR2 as FQNEAQ (reference sequence). V shed 5 bases, J shed 5 bases, and the junction held 7 bases outside the gene matches. This CDR3 is built from 14 residues. Here the CDR3 reads CASSVQGVETEAFF. CDR3 coding DNA: TGTGCCAGCAGCGTACAGGGGGTGGAGACTGAAGCTTTCTTT.

J is TRBJ2-6 and V is TRBV11-2; 9 bases are shared with TRBD2. V lost 2 bases, J lost 3 bases, and 8 bases stayed unmatched. Looked up from germline, CDR1 is SGHAT and CDR2 is FQNNGV. The CDR3 extends over 18 amino acids. DNA for the CDR3: TGTGCCAGCAGCTTAAGCCTAGCGGGATCGGGTGGGGCCAACGTCCTGACTTTC. Translation: CASSLSLAGSGGANVLTF.

On this clonotype itself: This may stem from a read error, because a much larger clone lies one nucleotide away. The chain couples TRBV12-3 or TRBV12-4 to TRBJ2-7; 12 nucleotides agree with TRBD2. With 8 bases clipped from V and 1 base from J, the junction kept 6 bases outside the gene matches. This CDR3 has 15 residues. The CDR3 is CASGRGTSGSYEQYF. The CDR3 nucleotides are TGTGCCAGCGGTCGTGGGACTAGCGGGTCCTACGAGCAGTACTTC.

With regard to this clonotype: This clone may be a read error of a much larger clone one base away. The chain recombines TRBV11-2 with TRBJ2-7; no clear D gene. The V gene's germline CDR1 is SGHAT and CDR2 FQNNGV. Trimming took 5 bases from V and 0 from J, leaving 11 bases between them. The CDR3 runs to 14 residues. CDR3 DNA: TGTGCCAGCAGCCCAAAAACCGTCTCCTACGAGCAGTACTTC. Translation: CASSPKTVSYEQYF.

This clonotype came up many times. This chain uses TRBV6-2 or TRBV6-3 with TRBJ2-7; 10 positions agree with TRBD2. Losses at the gene ends were 5 bases for V and 7 bases for J; bases not matched to a gene: 8. Germline V gene sequence: CDR1 MNHEY, CDR2 SVGEGT. This CDR3 has 14 amino acids. The CDR3 region has the DNA TGTGCCAGCAGTCGATTTAGCGGGGGGCTAGAGCAGTACTTC. Protein sequence: CASSRFSGGLEQYF.

This clonotype showed up many times. The chain uses TRBV28 and TRBJ2-1; 11 positions match TRBD2. This CDR3 is built from 15 residues. The germline V gene has CDR1 MDHEN and CDR2 SYDVKM. The J segment lost 2 bases and the V segment lost 8 bases, leaving 5 bases of the junction unmatched. For the CDR3, the DNA is TGTGCCAGCCTCCCTAGCGGGAGGACCTACAATGAGCAGTTCTTC. It is translated as CASLPSGRTYNEQFF. The full variable domain, in which reference TRBV28 and TRBJ2-1 provide the parts outside the CDR3, is DVKVTQSSRYLVKRTGEKVFLECVQDMDHENMFWYRQDPGLGLRLIYFSYDVKMKEKGDIPEGYSVSREKKERFSLILESASTNQTSMYLCASLPSGRTYNEQFFGPGTRLTVL.

This clonotype showed up many times. The rearrangement joins TRBV12-3 or TRBV12-4 to TRBJ1-3; the D gene is possibly TRBD1 (5 bases). CDR3 length equals 16 residues. The V gene lost 6 bases and the J gene lost 0 bases, with 15 bases spanning the gap. The CDR3 is CASRTNSGGSGNTIYF. The CDR3 nucleotides are TGTGCCAGCAGAACCAACAGTGGGGGCTCTGGAAACACCATATATTTT.

This clonotype occurred many times. The genes are TRBV28 and TRBJ1-5, with D hard to call. V lost 8 bases, J lost 4 bases, and 9 bases lay in between. In germline, CDR1 is MDHEN, CDR2 SYDVKM. This CDR3 is built from 12 residues. CDR3 DNA: TGTGCCAGCGGCTTGACTAATCAGCCCCAGCATTTT. Translation gives CASGLTNQPQHF.

This clonotype was counted ten times or more. The chain has TRBV9 and TRBJ2-7, with D possibly being TRBD1 (6 bases). Germline V gene lookup returns CDR1 SGDLS and CDR2 YYNGEE. V was pared by 0 bases and J by 4 bases, with 14 bases between. This CDR3 spans 15 amino acids. CDR3: CASSVGMTGSYEQYF. The CDR3 DNA reads as TGTGCCAGCAGCGTAGGAATGACAGGAAGTTACGAGCAGTACTTC.

A few counts support this clonotype. J is TRBJ1-2 and V is TRBV11-2, with D unresolved. Trimming shortened V by 2 bases and J by 4 bases, and 14 bases separated the two germline ends. The germline gives CDR1 SGHAT, CDR2 FQNNGV. The CDR3 loop spans 15 amino acids. The CDR3 DNA reads TGTGCCAGCAGCTTAACAACCGGCCGGGGCTATGGCTACACCTTC. It is translated as CASSLTTGRGYGYTF.

This clonotype was seen only once. The CDR3 sequence: CASSLMNEKLFF. The DNA for the CDR3 is TGTGCCAGCAGCCTCATGAATGAAAAACTGTTTTTT. The chain combines TRBV25-1 with TRBJ1-4; D ambiguous. The CDR3 consists of 12 residues. In germline, CDR1 is MGHDK, CDR2 SYGVNS. The V and J ends lost 6 bases and 5 bases respectively, with 7 bases between them.

This clonotype was observed many times. The J gene is TRBJ1-1, the V gene TRBV27; D perhaps matches TRBD1 (5 bases). The CDR3 loop spans 13 amino acids. From germline, CDR1 is MNHEY and CDR2 SMNVEV (reference sequence). V was trimmed by 3 bases and J by 4 bases, leaving 9 bases between them. The CDR3: CASSFAGSTEAFF. The CDR3 DNA is TGTGCCAGCAGTTTTGCAGGGAGCACTGAAGCTTTCTTT.

In this sample, this clonotype turned up many times. The rearrangement uses TRBV11-3 and TRBJ1-1; D remains unclear. Trimming cost V 2 bases and J 5 bases, with 9 bases left between them. Germline CDR1 is SGHNT and CDR2 is YENEEA. This CDR3 spans 13 amino acids. In nucleotides, the CDR3 is TGTGCCAGCAGCTTAAGCGATCAGACTGAAGCTTTCTTT. Translation: CASSLSDQTEAFF.

This clonotype was counted at least ten times. The chain has TRBV20-1 and TRBJ2-7; 15 nucleotides agree with TRBD2. Germline values: CDR1 DFQATT, CDR2 SNEGSKA (reference sequence). V lost 3 bases and J lost 0; bases outside the gene matches: 3. The CDR3 covers 16 residues. For the CDR3, the DNA is TGCAGTGCTAGGGGACTAGCGGGAGGTATCTCCTACGAGCAGTACTTC. Translating gives CSARGLAGGISYEQYF.

On this clonotype: A much larger clone is a single base away; this may be a read error. J is TRBJ2-7 and V is TRBV13; D is possibly TRBD1 or TRBD2 (5 bases each). The V gene's germline CDR1 is PRHDT and CDR2 FYEKMQ (reference sequence). The CDR3 consists of 15 residues. This chain's CDR3 is CASSLTWGNSYGQYF. The CDR3 coding sequence is TGTGCCAGCAGCTTAACTTGGGGGAACTCCTACGGGCAGTACTTC.

V gene TRBV7-2 combines with J gene TRBJ1-1, with 8 positions matching TRBD1. The germline V gene has CDR1 SGHTA and CDR2 FQGNSA. There are 15 residues in the CDR3. Trimming cost V 4 bases and J 0 bases; bases outside gene matches: 4. CDR3 DNA: TGTGCCAGCAGCTGGGGGACAGGAATGAACACTGAAGCTTTCTTT. This encodes CASSWGTGMNTEAFF.

This clonotype was found many times. The chain combines TRBV7-9 with TRBJ2-7; D uncertain. The CDR3 is made up of 12 amino acids. Germline V gene lookup returns CDR1 SEHNR and CDR2 FQNEAQ (reference sequence). V shed 2 bases and J shed 2 bases, with 4 bases lying between them. DNA for the CDR3: TGTGCCAGCAGCTTACCTCCCTACGAGCAGTACTTC. It yields the protein CASSLPPYEQYF.

This clonotype was detected many times. V usage is TRBV27 and J usage is TRBJ2-7, with D hard to call. This CDR3 is 15 amino acids long. The V end lost 6 bases, the J end lost 2 bases, and 17 bases lay between the germline ends. Germline V gene data show CDR1 as MNHEY and CDR2 as SMNVEV (reference sequence). The CDR3 DNA is TGTGCCAGCAGCATATTTAGTGGAACCACCTACGAGCAGTACTTC. It yields the protein CASSIFSGTTYEQYF.

This clonotype appeared many times. V is TRBV12-3 or TRBV12-4 and J is TRBJ1-5; perhaps TRBD1 as D (6 bases). The ends were cut back, 6 bases at V and 3 bases at J, with 9 bases in the middle. The CDR3 is 13 amino acids. CDR3: CASSGQINQPQHF. The CDR3 DNA follows: TGTGCCAGCAGCGGACAGATCAATCAGCCCCAGCATTTT.

This clonotype was counted many times. This chain uses TRBV3-1 with TRBJ1-2; unclear D gene. The CDR3 is 16 amino acids. Germline CDR1 reads LGHDT; CDR2 reads YNNKEL (reference sequence). The ends were cut back, 4 bases at V and 0 bases at J, with 15 bases in the middle. CDR3 nucleotide sequence: TGTGCCAGCAGCCTCTCCTGGACGGAGTCTAACTATGGCTACACCTTC. Its protein is CASSLSWTESNYGYTF.

Of note for this clonotype: This may be a read error: a much more frequent sequence differs by one nucleotide. The gene calls are TRBV6-9 and TRBJ2-2; D unclear. V lost 4 bases and J lost 1, with 16 bases in between. This CDR3 region has 17 residues. CDR1 is MNHGY, CDR2 SVAAGI, per germline. This CDR3 reads CASSCPLGSQNTGELFF. The CDR3 DNA reads TGTGCCAGCAGTTGTCCCCTAGGCAGCCAGAACACCGGGGAGCTGTTTTTT.